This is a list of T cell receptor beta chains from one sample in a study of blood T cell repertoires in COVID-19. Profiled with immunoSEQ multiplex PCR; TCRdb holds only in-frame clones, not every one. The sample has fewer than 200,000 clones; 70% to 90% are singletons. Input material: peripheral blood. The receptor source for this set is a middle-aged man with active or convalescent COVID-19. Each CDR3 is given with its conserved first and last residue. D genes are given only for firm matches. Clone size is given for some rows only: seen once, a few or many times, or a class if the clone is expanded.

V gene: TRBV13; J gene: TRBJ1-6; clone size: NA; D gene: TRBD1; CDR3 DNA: TGTGCCAGCAGCTTAACAGGGGGTGGAAATTCACCCCTCCACTTT; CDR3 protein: CASSLTGGGNSPLHF
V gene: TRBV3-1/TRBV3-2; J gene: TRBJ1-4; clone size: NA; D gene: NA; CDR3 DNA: TGTGCCAGCAGCCAAGATCCGCAGAGCGCTAATGAAAAACTGTTTTTT; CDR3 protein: CASSQDPQSANEKLFF
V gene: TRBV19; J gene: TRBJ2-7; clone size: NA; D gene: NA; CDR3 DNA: TGTGCCAGTAGTATAGATGCGGGCCGGGGGTACGAGCAGTACTTC; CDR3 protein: CASSIDAGRGYEQYF
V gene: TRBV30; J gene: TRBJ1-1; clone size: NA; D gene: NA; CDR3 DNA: TGTGCCTGGAGTGCCACGACAGGTACTGAAGCTTTCTTT; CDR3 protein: CAWSATTGTEAFF
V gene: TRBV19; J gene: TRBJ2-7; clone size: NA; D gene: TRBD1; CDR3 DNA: TGTGCCAGTACTTCCGCCAGGACAGGGAGCTCCTACGAGCAGTACTTC; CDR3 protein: CASTSARTGSSYEQYF
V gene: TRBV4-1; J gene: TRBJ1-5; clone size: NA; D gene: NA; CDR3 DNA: TGCGCCAGCAGCCAAGTGCAGGTAACATCGGTCGATCAGCCCCAGCATTTT; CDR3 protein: CASSQVQVTSVDQPQHF
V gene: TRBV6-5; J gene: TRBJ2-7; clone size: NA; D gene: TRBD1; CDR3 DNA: TGTGCCAGCAGTTATCCCGGACAGGGGGCGAAGCAGTACTTC; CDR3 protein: CASSYPGQGAKQYF
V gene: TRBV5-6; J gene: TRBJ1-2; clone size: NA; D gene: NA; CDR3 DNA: TGTGCCAGCAGCTTGGTGTCAGGGCTTGGTTCCCGTCTTGGCTACACCTTC; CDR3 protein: CASSLVSGLGSRLGYTF
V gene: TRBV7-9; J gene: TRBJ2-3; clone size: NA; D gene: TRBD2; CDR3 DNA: TGTGCCAGCAGCTTAAGGGGACTAGAAGATACGCAGTATTTT; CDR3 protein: CASSLRGLEDTQYF
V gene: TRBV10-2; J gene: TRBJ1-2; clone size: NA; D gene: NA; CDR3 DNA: TGCGCCAGCAGTGATGTCAGCTATGGCTACACCTTC; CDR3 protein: CASSDVSYGYTF
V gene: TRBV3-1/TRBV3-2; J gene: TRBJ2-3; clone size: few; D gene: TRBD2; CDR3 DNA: TGTGCCAGCAGCCTGACTAGCGCCGGGACAGATACGCAGTATTTT; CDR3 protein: CASSLTSAGTDTQYF